The text below deals with one T cell receptor (beta chain). Its antigen is still unknown. This sample was taken from a study of a mutant IDH1 vaccine in newly diagnosed glioma. At the level of the study: Once 4-6 weeks had passed after radiotherapy alone, vaccination started, or it started with temozolomide cycles. Study observations and caveats: Vaccination elicited immune responses in 93.3% of patients.

The time point: week 5, during vaccination. Alongside topical imiquimod, each dose of vaccine comprised 300 ug of mutant IDH1 20-mer peptide. V was pared by 5 bases and J by 3 bases, with 10 bases between. CDR1 is KGHSH and CDR2 is LQKENI in the germline V gene. The CDR3 runs to 13 residues. Sequenced by immunoSEQ multiplex PCR; TCRdb stores in-frame clones only, minus some. The sample has around 46,000 clones, around 80% seen once. The chain combines TRBV18 with TRBJ1-2; D possibly corresponds to TRBD1 (6 bases). The clonotype was recovered from a man in his forties or fifties with glioma. The sample consisted of PBMCs, taken from a glioma patient whose treatment included an IDH1 peptide vaccine. The CDR3 loop is CASSTQGYYGYTF. The CDR3 DNA is TGTGCCAGCTCAACACAGGGTTACTATGGCTACACCTTC.